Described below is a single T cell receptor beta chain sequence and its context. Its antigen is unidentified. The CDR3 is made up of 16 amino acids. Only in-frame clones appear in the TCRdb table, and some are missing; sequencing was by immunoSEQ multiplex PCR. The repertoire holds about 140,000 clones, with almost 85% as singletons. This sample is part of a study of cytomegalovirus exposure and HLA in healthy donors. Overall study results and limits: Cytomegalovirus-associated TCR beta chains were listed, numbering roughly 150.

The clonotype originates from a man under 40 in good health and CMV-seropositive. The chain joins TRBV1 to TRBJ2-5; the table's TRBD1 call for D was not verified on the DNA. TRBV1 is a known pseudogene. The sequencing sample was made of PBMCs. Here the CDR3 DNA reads TGCACCAGCAGCCAGTTACTAGGGAAGGGGGAAGAGACCCAGTACTTC. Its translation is CTSSQLLGKGEETQYF.